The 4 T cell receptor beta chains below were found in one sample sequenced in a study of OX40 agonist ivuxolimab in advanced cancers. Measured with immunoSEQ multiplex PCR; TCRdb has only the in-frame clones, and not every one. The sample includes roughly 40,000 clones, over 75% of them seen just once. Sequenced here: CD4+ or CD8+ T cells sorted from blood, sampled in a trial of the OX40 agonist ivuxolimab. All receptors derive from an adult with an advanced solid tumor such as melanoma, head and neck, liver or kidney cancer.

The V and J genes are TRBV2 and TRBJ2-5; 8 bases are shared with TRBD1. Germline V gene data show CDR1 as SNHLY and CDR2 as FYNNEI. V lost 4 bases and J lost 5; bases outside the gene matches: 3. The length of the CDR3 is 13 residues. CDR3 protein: CASSVDRVETQYF. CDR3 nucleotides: TGTGCCAGCAGTGTGGACAGGGTGGAGACCCAGTACTTC.

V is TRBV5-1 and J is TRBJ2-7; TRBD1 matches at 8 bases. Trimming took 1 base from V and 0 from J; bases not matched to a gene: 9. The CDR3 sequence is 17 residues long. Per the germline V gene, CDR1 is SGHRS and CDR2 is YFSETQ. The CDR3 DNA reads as TGCGCCAGCAGCTTGCCCAACACAGGGGGAAGCTCCTACGAGCAGTACTTC. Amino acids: CASSLPNTGGSSYEQYF.

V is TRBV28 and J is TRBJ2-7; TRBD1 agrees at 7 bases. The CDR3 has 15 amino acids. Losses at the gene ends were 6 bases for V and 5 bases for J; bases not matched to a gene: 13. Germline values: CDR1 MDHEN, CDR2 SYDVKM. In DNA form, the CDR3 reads TGTGCCAGCAGGGGGACAGAAGGGAGTAGCGACGAGCAGTACTTC. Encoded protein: CASRGTEGSSDEQYF.

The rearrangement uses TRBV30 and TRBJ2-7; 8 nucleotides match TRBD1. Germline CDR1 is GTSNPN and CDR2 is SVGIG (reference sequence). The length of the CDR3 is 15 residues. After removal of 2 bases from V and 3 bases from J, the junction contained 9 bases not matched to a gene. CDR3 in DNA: TGTGCCTGGAGTTTGGGGCCAGGGACAGGCTACGAGCAGTACTTC. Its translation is CAWSLGPGTGYEQYF.